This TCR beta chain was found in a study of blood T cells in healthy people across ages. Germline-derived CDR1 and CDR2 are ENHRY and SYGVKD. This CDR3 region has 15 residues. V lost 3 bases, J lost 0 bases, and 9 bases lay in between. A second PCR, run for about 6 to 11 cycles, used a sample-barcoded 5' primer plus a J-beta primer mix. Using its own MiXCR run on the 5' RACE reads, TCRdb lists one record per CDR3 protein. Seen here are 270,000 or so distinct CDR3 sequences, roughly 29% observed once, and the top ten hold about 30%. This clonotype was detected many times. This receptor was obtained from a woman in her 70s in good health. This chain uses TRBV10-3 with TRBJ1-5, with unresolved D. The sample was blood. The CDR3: CAISEGRNSNQPQHF. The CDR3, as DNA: TGTGCCATCAGTGAAGGCAGGAATAGCAATCAGCCCCAGCATTTT.